One sample yielded the 20 T cell receptor beta chains listed below, sequenced in a study of PD-L1 blockade in urothelial cancer. Clones were read by immunoSEQ multiplex PCR, and TCRdb kept only the in-frame ones, dropping some. In the table there are roughly 56,000 clones, roughly 80% of which are singletons. The material sequenced was PBMCs, taken around atezolizumab (anti-PD-L1) treatment. These TCRs come from a man aged 65 to 79 with urothelial cancer.

This chain connects TRBV5-1 to TRBJ2-5, with D maybe TRBD1 (5 bases). Trimming left V 0 bases short and J 6 bases short, with 9 bases between. In germline, CDR1 is SGHRS, CDR2 YFSETQ. The CDR3 is made up of 13 amino acids. CDR3 in DNA: TGCGCCAGCAGCTTGGACAGGCAGCAGACCCAGTACTTC. This sequence encodes CASSLDRQQTQYF.

This clone has a handful of counts. J is TRBJ2-2 and V is TRBV11-3, with D perhaps TRBD2 (5 bases). The CDR3 is 15 amino acids. Germline CDR1 reads SGHNT; CDR2 reads YENEEA. V gave up 3 bases and J gave up 4 bases, with 12 bases separating them. The CDR3 DNA follows: TGTGCCAGCAGCTTGACTACGATTGGCACCGGGGAGCTGTTTTTT. Encoded protein: CASSLTTIGTGELFF.

This clone was seen a handful of times. This chain connects TRBV7-3 to TRBJ2-1; TRBD2 aligns across 10 bases. The germline CDR1 and CDR2 sequences are SGHTA and FQGTGA. With 5 bases clipped from V and 10 bases from J, the junction kept 11 bases outside the gene matches. The CDR3 sequence is 15 residues long. The CDR3 region is CASSLGLAGVGEQFF. CDR3 nucleotide sequence: TGTGCCAGCAGCCTGGGGCTAGCGGGAGTGGGCGAGCAGTTCTTC.

The J gene is TRBJ2-7, the V gene TRBV19; 9 bases are a match to TRBD2. CDR1 LNHDA and CDR2 SQIVND come from the germline V gene (reference sequence). The CDR3 is made up of 14 amino acids. V dropped 5 bases and J dropped 3; count of bases not matched to a gene: 5. The DNA of the CDR3 is TGTGCCAGTAGTCCTCTAGCGGGAAGCTACGAGCAGTACTTC. Protein sequence: CASSPLAGSYEQYF.

The CDR3 sequence: CSASQGANSYEQYF. CDR3 coding DNA: TGCAGCGCCTCACAGGGGGCTAACTCCTACGAGCAGTACTTC. This chain joins TRBV29-1 and TRBJ2-7; 9 bases are shared with TRBD1. The CDR3 extends over 14 amino acids. Germline CDR1 reads SQVTM; CDR2 reads ANQGSEA. The junction had 7 bases not matched to a gene; V was cut back by 7 bases and J by 0 bases.

The chain has TRBV5-1 and TRBJ2-2, with 11 bases matching TRBD2. V shed 2 bases, J shed 5 bases, and the junction held 8 bases outside the gene matches. The CDR3 extends over 17 amino acids. Germline CDR1 SGHRS, CDR2 YFSETQ. The CDR3 is CASSLTTSGIGTGELFF. The CDR3 DNA reads TGCGCCAGCAGCTTAACGACTAGCGGGATTGGTACCGGGGAGCTGTTTTTT.

The chain links TRBV7-2 to TRBJ2-2, with D possibly matching TRBD2 (6 bases). The V and J ends lost 0 bases and 0 bases respectively, with 8 bases between them. Germline loops: CDR1 SGHTA, CDR2 FQGNSA. The CDR3 sequence is 16 residues long. CDR3: CASSLAGGSNTGELFF. The CDR3 coding sequence is TGTGCCAGCAGCTTAGCGGGGGGTTCGAACACCGGGGAGCTGTTTTTT.

A word on this clone: Other DNA sequences in this sample translate to the same CDR3. V is TRBV19 and J is TRBJ2-7, with TRBD2 matching 8 bases. From germline, CDR1 is LNHDA and CDR2 SQIVND (reference sequence). After removal of 3 bases from V and 4 bases from J, the junction contained 2 bases not matched to a gene. This CDR3 has 13 amino acids. CDR3 sequence (DNA): TGTGCCAGTAGTATGGGACTAGTTTACGAGCAGTACTTC. Its protein is CASSMGLVYEQYF.

The rearrangement links TRBV15 to TRBJ1-5, with D unresolved. The germline V gene has CDR1 LNHNV and CDR2 YYDKDF (reference sequence). With 0 bases removed from V and 7 bases from J, the gap between germline ends came to 7 bases. The CDR3 is 13 amino acids. CDR3 in amino acids: CATSRDSQQPQHF. CDR3 nucleotide sequence: TGTGCCACCAGCAGAGATAGTCAACAGCCCCAGCATTTT.

This rearrangement joins TRBV7-9 to TRBJ2-5; 7 nucleotides match TRBD1. V trimming: 4 bases; J trimming: 4 bases; junction bases outside the gene matches: 6. Germline CDR1 is SEHNR and CDR2 is FQNEAQ (reference sequence). The CDR3 has 14 amino acids. The DNA of the CDR3 is TGTGCCAGCAGCTACAGGGGAAGTGGAGAGACCCAGTACTTC. Translated: CASSYRGSGETQYF. The complete variable domain, with remaining parts taken from reference TRBV7-9 and TRBJ2-5, reads DTGVSQNPRHKITKRGQNVTFRCDPISEHNRLYWYRQTLGQGPEFLTYFQNEAQLEKSRLLSDRFSAERPKGSFSTLEIQRTEQGDSAMYLCASSYRGSGETQYFGPGTRLLVL.

The chain is built from TRBV20-1 and TRBJ1-1; D is undetermined. Germline lookup yields CDR1 DFQATT and CDR2 SNEGSKA (reference sequence). The CDR3 runs 11 residues. V gave up 5 bases and J gave up 1 base, with 5 bases separating them. The CDR3 DNA reads as TGCAGTGCTGCCAGGAACACTGAAGCTTTCTTT. As protein: CSAARNTEAFF.

The V call is TRBV4-1, the J call TRBJ1-5; the D gene is possibly TRBD1 (6 bases). The ends were cut back, 6 bases at V and 5 bases at J, with 17 bases in the middle. Germline V gives CDR1 MGHRA, CDR2 YSYEKL. This CDR3 comprises 15 residues. The CDR3 is CASSQQGSRHQPQHF. CDR3 nucleotides: TGCGCCAGCAGTCAACAGGGTTCCCGCCATCAGCCCCAGCATTTT.

The V and J genes are TRBV6-5 and TRBJ2-5; 7 positions agree with TRBD1. V was pared by 6 bases and J by 1 base, with 5 bases of the junction left unmatched. Germline CDR1 is MNHEY and CDR2 is SVGAGI. This CDR3 is 14 amino acids long. CDR3 region: CASSLDRAQETQYF. The CDR3, as DNA: TGTGCCAGCAGCCTAGACAGGGCCCAAGAGACCCAGTACTTC.

This chain joins TRBV28 and TRBJ2-7, with 9 nucleotides matching TRBD1. CDR3 length: 15 amino acids. The germline gives CDR1 MDHEN, CDR2 SYDVKM. Trimming cost V 6 bases and J 1 base; bases outside gene matches: 7. CDR3 amino acids: CASSRRTGVSYEQYF. The DNA for the CDR3 is TGTGCCAGCAGCCGCCGGACAGGGGTTTCCTACGAGCAGTACTTC.

The gene calls are TRBV30 and TRBJ1-2; possible D gene TRBD1, 6 bases. The germline V gene has CDR1 GTSNPN and CDR2 SVGIG (reference sequence). Trimming shortened V by 0 bases and J by 1 base, and 18 bases separated the two germline ends. The CDR3 covers 17 residues. This CDR3 is CAWSVRLGQEYNYGYTF. The CDR3 region has the DNA TGTGCCTGGAGTGTACGGTTGGGACAAGAATATAACTATGGCTACACCTTC.

The gene calls are TRBV5-5 and TRBJ2-2; tentative D call: TRBD2 (6 bases). The germline V gene has CDR1 SGHKS and CDR2 YYEKEE (reference sequence). Trimming pared 2 bases from V and 1 base from J, leaving 15 bases between. The CDR3 consists of 17 residues. CDR3 sequence reads: CASSFLNGGVNTGELFF. CDR3 bases: TGTGCCAGCAGCTTCCTAAATGGCGGGGTGAACACCGGGGAGCTGTTTTTT. Filled out from reference TRBV5-5 and TRBJ2-2, the complete variable domain reads DAGVTQSPTHLIKTRGQQVTLRCSPISGHKSVSWYQQVLGQGPQFIFQYYEKEERGRGNFPDRFSARQFPNYSSELNVNALLLGDSALYLCASSFLNGGVNTGELFFGEGSRLTVL.

This clone was seen more than once but under ten times. The chain links TRBV11-2 to TRBJ2-7; 7 bases map to TRBD2. Trimming removed 4 bases from V and 3 bases from J; junction bases left unmatched: 3. The V gene's germline CDR1 is SGHAT and CDR2 FQNNGV. CDR3 length equals 13 residues. The CDR3 protein is CASSWSGGYEQYF. CDR3 bases: TGTGCCAGCAGCTGGTCGGGAGGCTACGAGCAGTACTTC.

J is TRBJ2-1 and V is TRBV19; 7 bases align to TRBD1. CDR1 and CDR2 (germline): LNHDA, SQIVND (reference sequence). The V gene end was trimmed by 7 bases and the J gene end by 6 bases; junction bases not matched to a gene: 15. The CDR3 is 16 residues long. The CDR3 reads CASTLGQPPIINEQFF. DNA for the CDR3: TGTGCCAGTACCCTGGGACAGCCGCCTATTATCAATGAGCAGTTCTTC.

CDR3: CASSFFRQGSSEQFF. The CDR3 nucleotides are TGTGCCAGCAGCTTCTTCCGGCAGGGGTCTAGCGAGCAGTTCTTC. This chain links TRBV7-2 with TRBJ2-1, with a weak D call TRBD1 (6 bases). The CDR3 is 15 amino acids. Germline V gene data show CDR1 as SGHTA and CDR2 as FQGNSA. Trimming left V 3 bases short and J 10 bases short, with 19 bases between.

The genes are TRBV5-4 and TRBJ2-7, with a possible D match to TRBD1 (5 bases). Germline assignment: CDR1 SGHNT and CDR2 YYREEE (reference sequence). CDR3 length: 13 residues. V lost 3 bases, J lost 4 bases, and 11 bases lay in between. CDR3 DNA sequence: TGTGCCAGCAGCTCCCAGGGCAAGTACGAGCAGTACTTC. Its protein is CASSSQGKYEQYF.